The 10 T cell receptor beta chains listed next were all sequenced from one sample in a study of CD8 T cells in ankylosing spondylitis. TCRdb re-analysed the 5' RACE reads in MiXCR, keeping a single row per CDR3 protein. The sample has 200,000 to 250,000 distinct CDR3 sequences; 10% to 13% are singletons. Sequenced: blood, either unsorted or a sorted T cell fraction (not recorded which). The receptors stem from a male donor with ankylosing spondylitis or in good health (not recorded which).

The sample holds many counts of this clonotype. The DNA for the CDR3 is TGTGCCAGCAGCTTTCTGGACAGGGAAGAGACCCAGTACTTC. Translated, it gives CASSFLDREETQYF. This chain connects TRBV7-9 to TRBJ2-5; 8 bases fit TRBD1. The CDR3 totals 14 residues. Germline CDR1 and CDR2: SEHNR and FQNEAQ (reference sequence). Unmatched junction bases numbered 3, after V lost 3 bases and J lost 3 bases.

This clonotype was observed at least ten times. This sequence joins TRBV20-1 and TRBJ2-7, with D maybe TRBD1 (5 bases). Per germline, CDR1 DFQATT and CDR2 SNEGSKA (reference sequence). This CDR3 contains 14 residues. V was clipped by 3 bases and J by 3 bases, with 15 bases between them. The CDR3 loop is CSASGQLADYEQYF. The CDR3, as DNA: TGCAGTGCTAGTGGACAACTGGCTGACTACGAGCAGTACTTC.

This clonotype was seen only a few times. The V and J genes are TRBV6-1 and TRBJ2-1, with TRBD2 identical over 8 bases. The CDR3 is 15 amino acids. Germline loops: CDR1 MNHNS, CDR2 SASEGT. Trimming took 6 bases from V and 5 from J; bases not matched to a gene: 9. The CDR3 loop is CASRTLAGVHNEQFF. CDR3 coding DNA: TGTGCCAGCAGAACGCTAGCGGGTGTACACAATGAGCAGTTCTTC.

There are many counts of this clonotype. The chain has TRBV7-6 and TRBJ1-1, with 7 bases that match TRBD1. CDR3 length: 14 amino acids. Germline V gene lookup returns CDR1 SGHVS and CDR2 FNYEAQ. V shed 5 bases and J 5 bases; nucleotides not matched to a gene: 8. The DNA of the CDR3 is TGTGCCAGCAGCATAAGACAGGGCGGAACTGAAGCTTTCTTT. Amino acid sequence: CASSIRQGGTEAFF.

The chain recombines TRBV20-1 with TRBJ1-3; perhaps TRBD1 as D (6 bases). The V end was cut by 2 bases, the J end by 0 bases, with 11 bases between. Germline CDR1 DFQATT, CDR2 SNEGSKA (reference sequence). This CDR3 has 15 residues. This chain's CDR3 is CSARPQGTSGNTIYF. In DNA form, the CDR3 reads TGCAGTGCTAGACCTCAGGGGACCTCTGGAAACACCATATATTTT.

This clonotype has a count of ten or more. The rearrangement joins TRBV19 to TRBJ2-1; no reliable D call. V shed 1 base and J shed 5 bases, with 12 bases lying between them. Germline loops: CDR1 LNHDA, CDR2 SQIVND (reference sequence). The CDR3 runs 15 residues. The CDR3 coding sequence is TGTGCCAGTAGTATAGGTAGTCCCTACCACAATGAGCAGTTCTTC. Its protein is CASSIGSPYHNEQFF.

V gene TRBV7-2 combines with J gene TRBJ1-5; the match to TRBD1 covers 7 bases. The CDR3 covers 15 residues. V dropped 2 bases and J dropped 3; count of bases not matched to a gene: 4. The germline gives CDR1 SGHTA, CDR2 FQGNSA. CDR3 DNA: TGTGCCAGCAGCTTACGGGACAGCTACAATCAGCCCCAGCATTTT. It specifies CASSLRDSYNQPQHF.

This clonotype came up a few times. This chain connects TRBV5-1 to TRBJ2-5; D is possibly TRBD1 (5 bases). Germline-derived CDR1 and CDR2 are SGHRS and YFSETQ. V was shortened by 2 bases and J by 5 bases, with 10 bases between the two germline ends. This CDR3 is built from 13 residues. The CDR3 is CASSFQGMETQYF. The CDR3 DNA follows: TGCGCCAGCAGCTTCCAGGGCATGGAGACCCAGTACTTC.

At least ten counts were recorded for this clonotype. The CDR3 DNA reads as TGCAGCGGTTTCGGGTCCTCTGAAGCTTTCTTT. Translating it yields CSGFGSSEAFF. The rearrangement links TRBV20-1 to TRBJ1-1; no definite D call. CDR1 DFQATT and CDR2 SNEGSKA come from the germline V gene (reference sequence). This CDR3 has 11 residues.

This clonotype was counted ten times or more. The chain carries TRBV6-2 or TRBV6-3 and TRBJ1-2, with D possibly matching TRBD1 (6 bases). The CDR3 loop spans 15 amino acids. CDR1 is MNHEY and CDR2 is SVGEGT in the germline V gene. Trimming took off 7 bases at V and 2 bases at J, with 17 bases between the two ends. This CDR3 is CASNYGPTGNYGYTF. For the CDR3, the DNA is TGTGCCAGCAACTACGGCCCAACAGGGAACTATGGCTACACCTTC.